The next 3 T cell receptor beta chains were all read from a single sample in a study of cytomegalovirus exposure and HLA in healthy donors. This table comes from immunoSEQ multiplex PCR, and its TCRdb copy is limited to in-frame clones, with some not included. The sample includes about 130,000 clones, around 95% of them seen just once. Sequences were obtained from PBMCs. Receptor source: a young man in good health and CMV-seronegative.

The V gene is TRBV19, the J gene TRBJ2-7; TRBD2 agrees at 8 bases. This CDR3 is built from 14 residues. V lost 5 bases to trimming and J lost 3 bases; unmatched junction nucleotides: 6. The V gene's germline CDR1 is LNHDA and CDR2 SQIVND (reference sequence). CDR3: CASSLTGTSYEQYF. The DNA for the CDR3 is TGTGCCAGTAGTTTAACCGGGACTAGCTACGAGCAGTACTTC.

The chain employs TRBV11-3 and TRBJ1-4; 9 positions agree with TRBD1. Germline trimming cut 4 bases from V and 8 bases from J; bases unmatched to any gene: 14. The CDR3 contains 17 residues. Germline V lookup: CDR1 SGHNT, CDR2 YENEEA. CDR3 in amino acids: CASSSPPMGTGLEKLFF. The CDR3 nucleotides are TGTGCCAGCAGCTCCCCACCGATGGGGACAGGGCTGGAAAAACTGTTTTTT.

The chain employs TRBV11-3 and TRBJ1-3; D is uncertain. Germline V CDR1 and CDR2: SGHNT, YENEEA. Trimming took off 5 bases at V and 0 bases at J, with 14 bases between the two ends. The CDR3 covers 16 residues. The CDR3 loop reads CASSPNGGNSGNTIYF. The CDR3 DNA reads TGTGCCAGCAGCCCAAACGGAGGGAACTCTGGAAACACCATATATTTT.